This T cell receptor beta chain is from a study of shared clonotypes between healthy human individuals. Across the whole study: Researchers assigned three CD4 naive, three CD4 memory, two CD8 naive and one CD8 memory plate to each donor. Whole-study results and caveats: In a few donors, roughly 5.2% of naive CD4 clonotypes appeared in common. As a rule, naive subsets had a larger estimated richness than memory subsets. Incompleteness in sorted-subset sequencing, despite large depth, was shown by rarefaction.

V lost 2 bases and J lost 1, with 5 bases in between. CDR1 SNHLY and CDR2 FYNNEI come from the germline V gene. The CDR3 has 13 amino acids. Of note for this clone: Its antigen is not identified.

Generated by immunoSEQ multiplex PCR, the TCRdb table keeps only in-frame clones and is missing some. The repertoire holds some 2,000,000 clones, with 90% to 95% as singletons. Specimen: naive CD4+ T cells sorted from blood. The subset: CD45RA+ positively selected. This sequence originates from a man aged 18 to 35 in good health. The genes are TRBV2 and TRBJ1-2; D is ambiguous. For the CDR3, the DNA is TGTGCCAGCAGTGAACAGAATAACTATGGCTACACCTTC. Translated, it gives CASSEQNNYGYTF. Using reference TRBV2 and TRBJ1-2 for the parts outside the CDR3, the full variable domain is EPEVTQTPSHQVTQMGQEVILRCVPISNHLYFYWYRQILGQKVEFLVSFYNNEISEKSEIFDDQFSVERPDGSNFTLKIRSTKLEDSAMYFCASSEQNNYGYTFGSGTRLTVV.